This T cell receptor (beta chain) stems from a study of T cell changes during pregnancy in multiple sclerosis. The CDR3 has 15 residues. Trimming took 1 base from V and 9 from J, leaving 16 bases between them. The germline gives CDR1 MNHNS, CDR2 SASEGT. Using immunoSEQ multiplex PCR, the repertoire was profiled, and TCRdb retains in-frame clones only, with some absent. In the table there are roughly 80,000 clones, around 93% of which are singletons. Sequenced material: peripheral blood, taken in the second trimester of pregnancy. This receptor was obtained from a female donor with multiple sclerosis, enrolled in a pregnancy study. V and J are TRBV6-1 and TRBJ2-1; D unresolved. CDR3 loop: CASSEVEDLISEQFF. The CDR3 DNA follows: TGTGCCAGCAGTGAAGTCGAGGATTTAATTTCTGAGCAGTTCTTC.